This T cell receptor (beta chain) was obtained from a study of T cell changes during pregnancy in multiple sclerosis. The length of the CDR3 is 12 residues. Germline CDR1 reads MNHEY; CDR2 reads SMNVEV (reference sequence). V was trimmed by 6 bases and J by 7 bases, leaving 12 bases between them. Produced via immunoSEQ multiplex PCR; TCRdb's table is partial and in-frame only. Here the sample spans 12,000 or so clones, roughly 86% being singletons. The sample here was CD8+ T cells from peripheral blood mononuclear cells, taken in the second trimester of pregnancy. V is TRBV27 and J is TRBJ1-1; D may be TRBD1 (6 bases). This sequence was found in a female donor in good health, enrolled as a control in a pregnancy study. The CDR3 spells CASRQTGYEAFF. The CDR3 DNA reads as TGTGCCAGCAGACAAACAGGGTATGAAGCTTTCTTT.